Detailed here is one T cell receptor beta chain. CD8+ and CD4+ T cells circulating in blood were sequenced for TCR beta. While serving as controls, healthy donors were matched for age and sex. In contrast to the negatively isolated CD8+ and CD4+ T cells, TEMRA cells were FACS-enriched. This record comes from a study of CD8 T cells in Susac syndrome. RNA totalling roughly 0.45 to 1 ug underwent reverse transcription with random hexamers. TCR beta CDR3 was amplified by immunoSEQ multiplex PCR. This amplification extended across 54 Vbeta and 13 Jbeta segments. TCRdb used MiXCR to reprocess the immunoSEQ multiplex PCR reads, holding one entry per CDR3 protein. The table records roughly 180,000 distinct CDR3 sequences, about 95% of them present only once. V dropped 4 bases and J dropped 7; count of bases not matched to a gene: 3. The germline gives CDR1 SQVTM, CDR2 ANQGSEA. The CDR3 spans 13 residues.

The source of this sequence is a human donor in good health. The sequencing input was CD4+ T cells from PBMCs. The V and J genes are TRBV29-1 and TRBJ2-1, with 11 nucleotides matching TRBD2. CDR3 in amino acids: CSVVAGGGNEQFF. As DNA, the CDR3 is TGCAGCGTTGTAGCGGGAGGGGGGAATGAGCAGTTCTTC.